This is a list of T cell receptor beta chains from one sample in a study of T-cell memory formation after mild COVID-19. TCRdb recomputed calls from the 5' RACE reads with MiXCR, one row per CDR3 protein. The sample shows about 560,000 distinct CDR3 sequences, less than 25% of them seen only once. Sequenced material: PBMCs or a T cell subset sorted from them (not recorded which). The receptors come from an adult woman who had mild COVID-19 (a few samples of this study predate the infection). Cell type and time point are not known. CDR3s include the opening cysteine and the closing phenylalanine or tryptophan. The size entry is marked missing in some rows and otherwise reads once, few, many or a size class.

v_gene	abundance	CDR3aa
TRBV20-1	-	CSARVPSLADTQYF
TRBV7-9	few	CASSPTRTGLNTEAFF
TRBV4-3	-	CASSQSTGLAGGGEQFF
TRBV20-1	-	CSAPPGGSSTDTQYF
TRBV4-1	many	CASSRPTGFDEQFF
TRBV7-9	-	CASSQPPGGSTDTQYF
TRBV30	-	CAWSVDRVGNQPQHF
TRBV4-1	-	CASSQDAGSWDEQYF
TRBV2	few	CASSARTGGGKLFF
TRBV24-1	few	CATSDRVAGGFETQYF
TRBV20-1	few	CSARDLQGAYTEAFF